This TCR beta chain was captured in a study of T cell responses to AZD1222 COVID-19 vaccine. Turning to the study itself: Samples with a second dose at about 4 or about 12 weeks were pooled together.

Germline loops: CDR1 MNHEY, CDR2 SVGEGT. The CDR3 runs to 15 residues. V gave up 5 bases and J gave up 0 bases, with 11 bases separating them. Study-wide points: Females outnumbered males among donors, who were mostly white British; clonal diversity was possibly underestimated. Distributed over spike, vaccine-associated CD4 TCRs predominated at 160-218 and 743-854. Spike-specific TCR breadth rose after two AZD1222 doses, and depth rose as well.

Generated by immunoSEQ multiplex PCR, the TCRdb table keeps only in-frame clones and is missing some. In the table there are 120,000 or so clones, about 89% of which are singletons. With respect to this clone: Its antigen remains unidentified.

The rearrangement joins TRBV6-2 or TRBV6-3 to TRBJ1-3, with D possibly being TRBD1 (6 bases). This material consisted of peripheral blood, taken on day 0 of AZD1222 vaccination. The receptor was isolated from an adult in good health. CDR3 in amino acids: CASSQTGSSGNTIYF. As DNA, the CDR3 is TGTGCCAGCAGTCAAACAGGGAGCTCTGGAAACACCATATATTTT.